This T cell receptor beta chain is from a study of T-cell reconstitution after alpha-beta-depleted transplantation in children. General observations from the study: T cells produced anew were the main source of T-cell counts and diversity one year after transplant. Some patients owed their high day-60 TCRbeta diversity to surviving recipient T cells and thymic progenitors.

Preparation of the TCRbeta library involved a method that used unique molecular identifiers. TCRdb re-called the PCR reads with MiXCR, one entry per CDR3 protein. The top ten hold more than 4.5% of the sample, which has about 250,000 distinct CDR3 sequences, about 24% seen once. The CDR3 loop spans 16 amino acids. The ends were cut back, 8 bases at V and 7 bases at J, with 24 bases in the middle. In regard to this clonotype: Its antigen is undetermined.

Material: PBMCs, mostly from graft donor cells, obtained 360 days after TCRalphabeta/CD19-depleted stem cell transplant. This sequence was found in a female patient aged 2-9 years who had a stem cell transplant for congenital amegakaryocytic thrombocytopenia, so the T cells may come from the graft donor. The chain carries TRBV12-3 or TRBV12-4 and TRBJ2-1; D may be TRBD2 (6 bases). The CDR3 nucleotides read TGTGCCAGCTCACCTCCCAGGCGGGGCCAAGGTAATGAGCAGTTCTTC. Its protein is CASSPPRRGQGNEQFF.